The 7 T cell receptor beta chains given below trace back to one sample, sequenced in a study of early T cells in non-severe SARS-CoV-2 infection. MiXCR, applied by TCRdb to the 5' RACE reads, yields one record per CDR3 protein. The table has tens of thousands of distinct CDR3 sequences, approximately 5.4% seen once. The sample taken for sequencing was whole blood. These receptors were taken from an adult who was a healthcare worker with PCR-confirmed SARS-CoV-2 infection or an uninfected control (not recorded which).

This clonotype was seen repeatedly, ten times or more. This sequence joins TRBV12-5 and TRBJ2-1; 10 nucleotides agree with TRBD1. Trimming removed 6 bases from V and 9 bases from J; junction bases left unmatched: 20. Germline V gene data show CDR1 as LGHNT and CDR2 as FRNRAP. The CDR3 totals 18 residues. The CDR3 bases are TGTGCTAGTGGACAAACGACTAAGGACAGGGGGAGTTTCGGTGAGCAGTTCTTC. Its translation: CASGQTTKDRGSFGEQFF.

This clonotype has a count of ten or more. The chain uses TRBV6-6 and TRBJ2-7; 9 positions agree with TRBD1. The CDR3 sequence is 15 residues long. CDR1 is MNHNY, CDR2 SVGAGI, per germline (reference sequence). V gave up 6 bases and J gave up 6 bases; unmatched junction bases: 12. The CDR3 here is CASSRDRGATSEQYF. The DNA of the CDR3 is TGTGCCAGCAGCCGAGACAGGGGGGCGACCAGCGAGCAGTACTTC.

In this sample, this clonotype turned up many times. This chain connects TRBV5-6 to TRBJ2-1; 7 nucleotides match TRBD2. V shed 1 base, J shed 5 bases, and the junction held 6 bases outside the gene matches. The CDR3 sequence is 15 residues long. Germline lookup yields CDR1 SGHDT and CDR2 YYEEEE. The CDR3 coding sequence is TGTGCCAGCAGCTTGTTTTTGGCGGGAGACAATGAGCAGTTCTTC. Its translation is CASSLFLAGDNEQFF.

This clonotype has a handful of counts. V gene TRBV6-5 combines with J gene TRBJ2-2, with TRBD2 matching over 13 bases. Germline CDR1 reads MNHEY; CDR2 reads SVGAGI. The CDR3 is made up of 18 amino acids. Germline trimming cut 7 bases from V and 10 bases from J; bases unmatched to any gene: 18. CDR3 in DNA: TGTGCCAGCACTAGCAGGAGGACTAGCGGGAGAGACAGGGTGGAGCTGTTTTTT. This encodes CASTSRRTSGRDRVELFF.

The sample holds many counts of this clonotype. This sequence joins TRBV6-1 and TRBJ2-7, with 8 bases identical to TRBD2. This CDR3 has 16 amino acids. Germline trimming cut 0 bases from V and 0 bases from J; bases unmatched to any gene: 4. Germline CDR1 MNHNS, CDR2 SASEGT. The CDR3 DNA follows: TGTGCCAGCAGTGAAGCTGCGGGGGGTAGCTCCTACGAGCAGTACTTC. This encodes CASSEAAGGSSYEQYF.

The rearrangement joins TRBV27 to TRBJ2-3, with 10 bases aligning to TRBD2. The germline CDR1 and CDR2 sequences are MNHEY and SMNVEV (reference sequence). The junction had 11 bases not matched to a gene; V was cut back by 6 bases and J by 8 bases. This CDR3 has 15 residues. This CDR3 is CASSVTSGDFSTQYF. For the CDR3, the DNA is TGTGCCAGCAGCGTTACTAGCGGGGACTTTAGTACGCAGTATTTT.

This clonotype was seen ten or more times. CDR3 coding DNA: TGTGCCAGCAGACCCCCTGACAGACCCAGTATCGGCTACACCTTC. This encodes CASRPPDRPSIGYTF. The chain has TRBV6-5 and TRBJ1-2; a weak D match, TRBD1 (5 bases). Trimming pared 6 bases from V and 8 bases from J, leaving 22 bases between. The CDR3 loop spans 15 amino acids. The V gene's germline CDR1 is MNHEY and CDR2 SVGAGI.